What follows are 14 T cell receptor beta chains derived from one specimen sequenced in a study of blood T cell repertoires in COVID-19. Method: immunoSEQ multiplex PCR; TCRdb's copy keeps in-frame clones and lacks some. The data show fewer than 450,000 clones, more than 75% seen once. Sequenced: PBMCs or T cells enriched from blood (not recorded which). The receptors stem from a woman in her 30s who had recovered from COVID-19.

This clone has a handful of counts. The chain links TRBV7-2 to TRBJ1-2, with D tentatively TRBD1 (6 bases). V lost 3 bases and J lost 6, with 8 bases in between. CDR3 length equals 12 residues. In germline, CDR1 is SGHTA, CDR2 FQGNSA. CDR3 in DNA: TGTGCCAGCAGCTTCTCAGGGGATGGCTACACCTTC. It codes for CASSFSGDGYTF.

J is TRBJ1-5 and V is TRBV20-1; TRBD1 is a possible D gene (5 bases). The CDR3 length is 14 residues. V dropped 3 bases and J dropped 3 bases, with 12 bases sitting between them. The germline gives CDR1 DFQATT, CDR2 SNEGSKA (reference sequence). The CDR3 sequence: CSASARASNQPQHF. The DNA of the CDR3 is TGCAGTGCTAGTGCCAGGGCCTCCAATCAGCCCCAGCATTTT.

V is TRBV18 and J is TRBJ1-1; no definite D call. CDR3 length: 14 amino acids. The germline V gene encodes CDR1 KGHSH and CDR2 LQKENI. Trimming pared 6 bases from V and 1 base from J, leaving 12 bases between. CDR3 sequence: CASSTKAGNTEAFF. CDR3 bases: TGTGCCAGCTCCACGAAGGCGGGGAACACTGAAGCTTTCTTT.

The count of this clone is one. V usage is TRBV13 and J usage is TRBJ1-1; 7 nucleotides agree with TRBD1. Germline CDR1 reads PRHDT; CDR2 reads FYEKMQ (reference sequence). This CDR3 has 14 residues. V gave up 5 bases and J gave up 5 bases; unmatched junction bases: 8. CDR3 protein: CASSAYRGWTEAFF. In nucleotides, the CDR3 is TGTGCCAGCAGCGCATACAGGGGCTGGACTGAAGCTTTCTTT.

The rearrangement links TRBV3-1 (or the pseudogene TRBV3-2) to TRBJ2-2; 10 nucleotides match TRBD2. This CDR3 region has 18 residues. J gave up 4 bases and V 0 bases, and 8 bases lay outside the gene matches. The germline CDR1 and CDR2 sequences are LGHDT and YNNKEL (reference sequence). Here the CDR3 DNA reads TGTGCCAGCAGCCAAGAGATTGTCACTAGCGGGGTCACCGGGGAGCTGTTTTTT. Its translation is CASSQEIVTSGVTGELFF.

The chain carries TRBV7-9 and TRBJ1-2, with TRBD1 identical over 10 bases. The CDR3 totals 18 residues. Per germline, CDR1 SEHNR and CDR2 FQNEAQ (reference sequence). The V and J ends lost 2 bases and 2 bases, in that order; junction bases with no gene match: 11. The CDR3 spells CASSLSRGQGLSNYGYTF. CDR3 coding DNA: TGTGCCAGCAGCTTAAGTAGGGGACAGGGGTTATCAAACTATGGCTACACCTTC.

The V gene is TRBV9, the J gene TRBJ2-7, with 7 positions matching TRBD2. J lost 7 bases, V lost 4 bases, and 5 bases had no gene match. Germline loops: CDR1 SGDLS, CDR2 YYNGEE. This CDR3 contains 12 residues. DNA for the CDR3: TGTGCCAGCAGCACGGGGGGTTTGGAGCAGTACTTC. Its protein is CASSTGGLEQYF.

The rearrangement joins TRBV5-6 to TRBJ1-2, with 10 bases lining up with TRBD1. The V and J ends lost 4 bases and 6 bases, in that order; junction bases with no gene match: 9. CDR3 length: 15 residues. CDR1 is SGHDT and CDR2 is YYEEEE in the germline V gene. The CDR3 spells CASSQAPGTGDGYTF. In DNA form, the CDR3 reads TGTGCCAGCAGCCAAGCCCCCGGGACAGGGGATGGCTACACCTTC.

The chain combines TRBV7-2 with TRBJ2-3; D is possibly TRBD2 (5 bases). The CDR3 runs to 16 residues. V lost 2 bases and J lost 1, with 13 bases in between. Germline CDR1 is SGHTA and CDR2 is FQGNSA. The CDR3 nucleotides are TGTGCCAGCAGCTTAAGAGGGCCTGCGGGCACAGATACGCAGTATTTT. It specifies CASSLRGPAGTDTQYF.

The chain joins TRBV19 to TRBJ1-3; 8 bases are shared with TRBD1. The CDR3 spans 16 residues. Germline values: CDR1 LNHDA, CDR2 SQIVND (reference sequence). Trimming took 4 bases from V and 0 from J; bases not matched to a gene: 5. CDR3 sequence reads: CASSTRQGSSGNTIYF. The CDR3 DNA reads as TGTGCCAGTAGTACGAGACAGGGGAGCTCTGGAAACACCATATATTTT. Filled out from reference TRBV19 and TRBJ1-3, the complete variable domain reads DGGITQSPKYLFRKEGQNVTLSCEQNLNHDAMYWYRQDPGQGLRLIYYSQIVNDFQKGDIAEGYSVSREKKESFPLTVTSAQKNPTAFYLCASSTRQGSSGNTIYFGEGSWLTVV.

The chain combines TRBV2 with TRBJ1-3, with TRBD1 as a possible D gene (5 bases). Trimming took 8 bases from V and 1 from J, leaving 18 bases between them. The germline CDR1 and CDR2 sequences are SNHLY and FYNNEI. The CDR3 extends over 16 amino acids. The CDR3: CASGANTVGSGNTIYF. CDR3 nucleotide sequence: TGTGCCAGCGGGGCAAATACCGTCGGGTCTGGAAACACCATATATTTT.

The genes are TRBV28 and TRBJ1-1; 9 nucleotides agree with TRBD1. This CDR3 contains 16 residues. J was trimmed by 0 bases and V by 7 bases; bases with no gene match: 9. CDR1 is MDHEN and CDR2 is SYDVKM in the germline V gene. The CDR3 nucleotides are TGTGCCAGCACCCTCGGGACAGGGTATTTGAACACTGAAGCTTTCTTT. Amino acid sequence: CASTLGTGYLNTEAFF.

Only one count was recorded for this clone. The CDR3 sequence is CASSVPGESTGNTIYF. CDR3 coding DNA: TGTGCCAGCAGTGTCCCCGGAGAAAGCACTGGAAACACCATATATTTT. V and J are TRBV6-2 or TRBV6-3 and TRBJ1-3; D not resolved. The CDR3 covers 16 residues. V lost 5 bases, J lost 2 bases, and 16 bases lay in between. Germline CDR1 reads MNHEY; CDR2 reads SVGEGT.

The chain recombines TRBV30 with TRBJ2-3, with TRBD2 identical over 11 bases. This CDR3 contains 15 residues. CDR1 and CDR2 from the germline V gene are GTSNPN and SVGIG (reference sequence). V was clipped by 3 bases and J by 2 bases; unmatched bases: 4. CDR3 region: CAWSPTSGVTDTQYF. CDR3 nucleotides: TGTGCCTGGAGCCCGACTAGCGGGGTCACAGATACGCAGTATTTT.